This T cell receptor beta chain was sequenced in a study of blood T cell repertoires in COVID-19. Looking at the study overall: Italy, Spain and the United States were the sources of the convalescent and acute COVID-19 samples. Sample material is recorded as cDNA or gDNA derived from T cells, B-cell-depleted T cells, or PBMCs.

Per the original data handling: By means of reference gene primer amplification, nucleated cell counts were estimated. Measured with immunoSEQ multiplex PCR; TCRdb has only the in-frame clones, and not every one. V, J and clone size reflect that table, while D and trimming were determined from the DNA. In the table there are tens of thousands of clones, roughly 91% of which are singletons. The sequenced sample was peripheral blood. This clonotype was sampled from a man between 60 and 75 years old with active COVID-19.

DNA of the CDR3: TGTGCCAGCAGCGCATTTAACACAGGGGGATCTGAAGCTTTCTTT. Translation: CASSAFNTGGSEAFF. The rearrangement joins TRBV5-5 to TRBJ1-1, with 8 bases that match TRBD1. Germline loops: CDR1 SGHKS, CDR2 YYEKEE (reference sequence). The CDR3 is 15 residues long. Germline trimming cut 4 bases from V and 6 bases from J; bases unmatched to any gene: 11. Supplemented by reference TRBV5-5 and TRBJ1-1, the full variable domain reads DAGVTQSPTHLIKTRGQQVTLRCSPISGHKSVSWYQQVLGQGPQFIFQYYEKEERGRGNFPDRFSARQFPNYSSELNVNALLLGDSALYLCASSAFNTGGSEAFFGQGTRLTVV.